Listed here are 18 T cell receptor beta chains from one sample, sequenced in a study of identical twins. Using its own MiXCR run on the 5' RACE reads, TCRdb lists one record per CDR3 protein. The sample lists 240,000 or so distinct CDR3 sequences; roughly 7% were seen once. These same records also appear under a second study, on yellow fever vaccine responses in identical twins.

The material sequenced was memory (CD45RO+) T cells sorted from blood. These receptors were obtained from a young woman in good health.

This clonotype has only a few counts. The chain links TRBV28 to TRBJ2-7; 7 bases are a match to TRBD2. Germline CDR1 MDHEN, CDR2 SYDVKM. CDR3 length equals 15 residues. J lost 3 bases, V lost 0 bases, and 5 bases had no gene match. The CDR3 here is CASSLWSSGNYEQYF. The CDR3 nucleotides are TGTGCCAGCAGTTTATGGTCTAGCGGTAACTACGAGCAGTACTTC.

CDR3 sequence: CASSFYRDEQYF. CDR3 in DNA: TGTGCCAGCAGTTTCTACAGGGACGAGCAGTACTTC. The chain recombines TRBV12-3 or TRBV12-4 with TRBJ2-7, with TRBD1 as a possible D gene (6 bases). CDR3 length: 12 amino acids. V was cut by 3 bases and J by 5 bases, with 8 bases left in between.

The rearrangement joins TRBV5-6 to TRBJ2-3; TRBD2 aligns across 11 bases. The CDR3 is 16 residues long. Germline V gene data show CDR1 as SGHDT and CDR2 as YYEEEE. The V and J ends lost 4 bases and 5 bases, in that order; junction bases with no gene match: 9. The CDR3, as DNA: TGTGCCAGCAGCCCGGATAGCGGGGGGGCGAGAGATACGCAGTATTTT. Translated, it gives CASSPDSGGARDTQYF.

The sample holds a few counts of this clonotype. J is TRBJ2-1 and V is TRBV28; 8 bases are a match to TRBD1. The CDR3 is made up of 16 amino acids. CDR1 is MDHEN and CDR2 is SYDVKM in the germline V gene. V trimming: 1 base; J trimming: 3 bases; junction bases outside the gene matches: 5. The DNA for the CDR3 is TGTGCCAGCAGTTTATCCGACAGGGGCATCTACAATGAGCAGTTCTTC. Translating it yields CASSLSDRGIYNEQFF.

This clonotype was seen a handful of times. The rearrangement joins TRBV5-1 to TRBJ1-3, with D possibly matching TRBD1 (5 bases). CDR3 length: 15 amino acids. Trimming removed 0 bases from V and 2 bases from J, with 9 bases in between. CDR1 and CDR2 from the germline V gene are SGHRS and YFSETQ. The CDR3 coding sequence is TGCGCCAGCAGCTTGGCGGGGGACCCTGGAAACACCATATATTTT. As protein: CASSLAGDPGNTIYF.

This clonotype showed up just a few times. V and J are TRBV6-1 and TRBJ1-3, with D possibly matching TRBD1 (5 bases). Germline CDR1 reads MNHNS; CDR2 reads SASEGT. This CDR3 region has 19 residues. The V end was cut by 5 bases, the J end by 1 base, with 24 bases between. CDR3 sequence reads: CASSPEAYVGPGSGNTIYF. The CDR3 coding sequence is TGTGCCAGCAGTCCCGAGGCCTACGTGGGGCCTGGGTCTGGAAACACCATATATTTT.

The table lists this clonotype with many counts. The gene calls are TRBV10-3 and TRBJ1-1; 7 bases map to TRBD1. This CDR3 has 15 residues. Per the germline V gene, CDR1 is ENHRY and CDR2 is SYGVKD. The ends lost 7 bases at V and 3 bases at J; junction bases unmatched: 11. CDR3 loop: CAITPGPQGDTEAFF. The CDR3 bases are TGTGCCATCACCCCGGGACCTCAGGGGGACACTGAAGCTTTCTTT.

J is TRBJ2-7 and V is TRBV20-1, with D perhaps being TRBD1 or TRBD2 (7 bases each). The germline CDR1 and CDR2 sequences are DFQATT and SNEGSKA (reference sequence). V was trimmed by 1 base and J by 3 bases, leaving 13 bases between them. The CDR3 sequence is 14 residues long. The CDR3 nucleotides are TGCAGTGCTAGAGCCGGGGGGACAGACTACGAGCAGTACGTC. Its translation: CSARAGGTDYEQYV.

For this clonotype: A single base separates this from a much larger clone, so it may be a read error. V and J are TRBV5-1 and TRBJ2-2; possibly TRBD1 for D (5 bases). This CDR3 has 16 residues. V was pared by 0 bases and J by 3 bases, with 12 bases between. The germline V gene has CDR1 SGHRS and CDR2 YFSETQ. The CDR3 DNA is TGCGCCAGCAGCTTGGCCGCGGCAGGGTACACCGGGGAGCTGTTTTTT. It specifies CASSLAAAGYTGELFF. Based on the CDR3 plus reference TRBV5-1 and TRBJ2-2, the full variable domain is KAGVTQTPRYLIKTRGQQVTLSCSPISGHRSVSWYQQTPGQGLQFLFEYFSETQRNKGNFPGRFSGRQFSNSRSEMNVSTLELGDSALYLCASSLAAAGYTGELFFGEGSRLTVL.

This chain's CDR3 is CASSDGEGSYNEQFF. The CDR3 bases are TGTGCCAGCAGTGACGGGGAGGGGTCCTACAATGAGCAGTTCTTC. The chain uses TRBV6-4 and TRBJ2-1; 7 nucleotides agree with TRBD2. The germline gives CDR1 MRHNA, CDR2 SNTAGT. CDR3 length equals 15 residues. The V and J ends lost 2 bases and 1 base, in that order; junction bases with no gene match: 2.

The chain links TRBV6-4 to TRBJ2-1, with D hard to call. Trimming took off 4 bases at V and 4 bases at J, with 8 bases between the two ends. Germline V gene data show CDR1 as MRHNA and CDR2 as SNTAGT. This CDR3 contains 13 residues. CDR3 nucleotides: TGTGCCAGCAGTGTGGAAGTTTACAATGAGCAGTTCTTC. Its protein is CASSVEVYNEQFF.

This clonotype showed up many times. The rearrangement joins TRBV18 to TRBJ2-2; D may be TRBD1 or TRBD2 (5 bases each). The germline V gene has CDR1 KGHSH and CDR2 LQKENI. V lost 1 base to trimming and J lost 3 bases, with 12 bases between them. CDR3 length: 16 residues. CDR3 DNA: TGTGCCAGCTCACCACGGAGGCTACAGGACACCGGGGAGCTGTTTTTT. Translating it yields CASSPRRLQDTGELFF. Supplemented by reference TRBV18 and TRBJ2-2, the full variable domain reads NAGVMQNPRHLVRRRGQEARLRCSPMKGHSHVYWYRQLPEEGLKFMVYLQKENIIDESGMPKERFSAEFPKEGPSILRIQQVVRGDSAAYFCASSPRRLQDTGELFFGEGSRLTVL.

There are many counts of this clonotype. This chain joins TRBV6-5 and TRBJ2-1; TRBD2 aligns across 8 bases. The CDR3 contains 16 residues. Germline V gene lookup returns CDR1 MNHEY and CDR2 SVGAGI. V shed 0 bases and J 10 bases; nucleotides not matched to a gene: 11. The CDR3 region has the DNA TGTGCCAGCAGTTACTCTTCCGGGGGGGCCCCAATCGAGCAGTTCTTC. Its protein product is CASSYSSGGAPIEQFF.

The chain employs TRBV7-2 and TRBJ2-4; unclear D gene. The CDR3 has 15 amino acids. Germline CDR1 SGHTA, CDR2 FQGNSA. Trimming pared 1 base from V and 5 bases from J, leaving 12 bases between. The CDR3 DNA is TGTGCCAGCAGCTTAGATACCCCGACACAAAACATTCAGTACTTC. Protein product: CASSLDTPTQNIQYF.

This clonotype was seen a handful of times. The gene calls are TRBV5-6 and TRBJ2-1; 10 nucleotides align to TRBD2. The CDR3 covers 12 residues. V lost 1 base and J lost 12; bases outside the gene matches: 1. CDR1 is SGHDT, CDR2 YYEEEE, per germline. CDR3 amino acids: CASSLTSGTQFF. CDR3 sequence (DNA): TGTGCCAGCAGCTTGACTAGCGGGACGCAGTTCTTC. Combining the CDR3 with reference TRBV5-6 and TRBJ2-1 gives the whole variable domain DAGVTQSPTHLIKTRGQQVTLRCSPKSGHDTVSWYQQALGQGPQFIFQYYEEEERQRGNFPDRFSGHQFPNYSSELNVNALLLGDSALYLCASSLTSGTQFFGPGTRLTVL.

This clonotype showed up just a few times. The chain is built from TRBV24-1 and TRBJ2-2; 10 positions agree with TRBD1. Germline trimming cut 5 bases from V and 4 bases from J; bases unmatched to any gene: 9. The length of the CDR3 is 17 residues. CDR1 is KGHDR and CDR2 is SFDVKD in the germline V gene. The CDR3 coding sequence is TGTGCCACCAGTGGAGCTGGGCGGACAGGGGGCACCGGGGAGCTGTTTTTT. Translation: CATSGAGRTGGTGELFF.

On this clonotype itself: In this CDR3 the conserved last residue, phenylalanine or tryptophan, is missing, so a read error is likely. No DNA is shown, since the ends of the CDR3 on it are uncertain; the CDR3 is the one TCRdb lists. V is TRBV15 and J is TRBJ2-1; no check of the table's D call, TRBD2, against the DNA was made. Germline assignment: CDR1 LNHNV and CDR2 YYDKDF (reference sequence). The CDR3 has 13 residues if both end residues are counted. The CDR3 protein is CATSRGEGLAKRL.

With respect to this clonotype: A much larger clone sits a single nucleotide away, making a read error possible. V gene TRBV5-1 combines with J gene TRBJ2-7; D perhaps matches TRBD2 (5 bases). The V gene's germline CDR1 is SGHRS and CDR2 YFSETQ. The CDR3 length is 14 residues. V was trimmed by 7 bases and J by 3 bases, leaving 17 bases between them. CDR3: CASGRRGIDYEQYF. In nucleotides, the CDR3 is TGCGCCAGCGGCCGGAGAGGGATCGACTACGAGCAGTACTTC.